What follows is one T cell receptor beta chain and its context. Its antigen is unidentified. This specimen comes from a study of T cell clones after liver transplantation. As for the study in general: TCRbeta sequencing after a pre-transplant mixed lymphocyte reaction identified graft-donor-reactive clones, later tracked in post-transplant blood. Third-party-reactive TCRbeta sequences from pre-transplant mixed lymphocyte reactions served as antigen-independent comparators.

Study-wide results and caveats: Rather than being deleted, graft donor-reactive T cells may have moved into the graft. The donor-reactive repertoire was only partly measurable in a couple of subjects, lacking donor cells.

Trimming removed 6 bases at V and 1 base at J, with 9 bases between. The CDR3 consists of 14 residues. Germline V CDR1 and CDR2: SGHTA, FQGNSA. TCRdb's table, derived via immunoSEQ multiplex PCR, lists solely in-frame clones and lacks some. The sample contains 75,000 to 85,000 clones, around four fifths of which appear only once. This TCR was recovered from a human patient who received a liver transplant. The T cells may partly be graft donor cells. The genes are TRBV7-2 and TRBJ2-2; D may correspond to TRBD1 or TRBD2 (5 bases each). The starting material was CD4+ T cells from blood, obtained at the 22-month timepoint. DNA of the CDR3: TGTGCCAGCAGGAGAGGGGTGAACACCGGGGAGCTGTTTTTT. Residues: CASRRGVNTGELFF.